Listed below are T cell receptor beta chains from one sample, sequenced in a study of STAT3 mutations in large granular lymphocyte leukemia. The table came from immunoSEQ multiplex PCR; TCRdb's copy has only in-frame clones and leaves some out. The sample includes fewer than 9,500 clones, roughly 70% seen only once; the top ten take roughly 25%. The specimen sequenced was peripheral blood mononuclear cells. These receptors all come from a woman in her forties with T-cell large granular lymphocyte leukemia. Some clones in this sample may be carry-over from other donors' samples. Both conserved end residues are part of each CDR3. D genes are given only for firm matches. For some rows the clone size is stated as once, few or many, or as a class when expanded; others skip it.

d_gene,len,j_gene,v_gene,abundance,CDR3nt,CDR3aa
-,14,TRBJ1-2,TRBV5-4,once,TGTGCCAGCAGCGTGGACAGTTTTGGGTATGGCTACACCTTC,CASSVDSFGYGYTF
TRBD2,15,TRBJ2-5,TRBV5-1,-,TGCGCCAGCAGCTTGGTGACAGCGGGGCAAGAGACCCAGTACTTC,CASSLVTAGQETQYF
-,14,TRBJ2-6,TRBV30,-,TGTGCCTGGAGTGGGGATATAGGGGCCAACGTCCTGACTTTC,CAWSGDIGANVLTF
TRBD1,14,TRBJ2-7,TRBV5-1,-,TGCGCCAGCAGCTTCGACAGGGGTTCTTACGAGCAGTACTTC,CASSFDRGSYEQYF
TRBD1,15,TRBJ2-7,TRBV18,-,TGTGCCAGCTCACCTCTACAGGGGGCTGTAAACGAGCAGTACTTC,CASSPLQGAVNEQYF
-,15,TRBJ2-5,TRBV5-1,-,TGCGCCAGCAGCTTCGGGCCCTGGCCACGAGAGACCCAGTACTTC,CASSFGPWPRETQYF
-,15,TRBJ1-2,TRBV5-1,-,TGCGCCAGCAGCCACGGGGGGCAGGGGAACTATGGCTACACCTTC,CASSHGGQGNYGYTF
TRBD1,13,TRBJ1-2,TRBV9,-,TGTGCCAGCAGCGTCGGGACAGCCATTGGCTACACCTTC,CASSVGTAIGYTF
-,16,TRBJ2-5,TRBV7-3,-,TGTGCCAGCAGCTTAAGCGGTCAGGGAAGGGGTGAGACCCAGTACTTC,CASSLSGQGRGETQYF
-,16,TRBJ1-1,TRBV6-5,-,TGTGCCAGCAGTTACTCGATGGCCACTCTTGTGGGTGAAGCTTTCTTT,CASSYSMATLVGEAFF
TRBD2,13,TRBJ2-7,TRBV29-1,-,TGCAGCGTTGAAGGACTAGCGGGGAACGAGCAGTACTTC,CSVEGLAGNEQYF
-,17,TRBJ1-1,TRBV4-3,-,TGCGCCAGCAGCCAAGATCTGAGTGGCCTACAGATTACTGAAGCTTTCTTT,CASSQDLSGLQITEAFF
-,18,TRBJ1-4,TRBV4-1,-,TGCGCCAGCAGCCAAGATTTCGGCAGGCGTGCAACTAATGAAAAACTGTTTTTT,CASSQDFGRRATNEKLFF
TRBD1,15,TRBJ2-7,TRBV18,once,TGTGCCAGCTCACCACCGGGACAGGGCCGGGGCGAGCAGTACTTC,CASSPPGQGRGEQYF
-,15,TRBJ1-2,TRBV18,-,TGTGCCAGCTCACCTGCGCCGGTGGCCGTTGGTGGCTACACCTTC,CASSPAPVAVGGYTF
-,14,TRBJ1-1,TRBV7-9,-,TGTGCCAGCAGCTTAATGACTCGCCGGAGTGAAGCTTTCTTT,CASSLMTRRSEAFF
TRBD1,16,TRBJ1-1,TRBV7-9,once,TGTGCCAGCAGCTGGGGAGGGACAGGGGTGAACACTGAAGCTTTCTTT,CASSWGGTGVNTEAFF
-,13,TRBJ2-7,TRBV27,-,TGTGCCAGCAGTTTAGGGTATGGGTACGAGCAGTACTTC,CASSLGYGYEQYF
-,12,TRBJ2-7,TRBV30,-,TGTGCCTGGGCAGGGGATAGGTACGAGCAGTACTTC,CAWAGDRYEQYF
-,13,TRBJ1-5,TRBV27,-,TGTGCCAGCAGTCCCGGCCCCAGGCAGCCCCAGCATTTT,CASSPGPRQPQHF
-,15,TRBJ2-5,TRBV30,few,TGTGCCTGGAGTGTGGGTCAGGGGACCCAAGAGACCCAGTACTTC,CAWSVGQGTQETQYF
-,15,TRBJ1-5,TRBV19,-,TGTGCCAGTAAGCCCTTGCTGGGGAGCAATCAGCCCCAGCATTTT,CASKPLLGSNQPQHF
-,15,TRBJ1-1,TRBV27,-,TGTGCCAGCAGTCCCGGAGGGACTATGAACACTGAAGCTTTCTTT,CASSPGGTMNTEAFF
TRBD1,12,TRBJ1-2,TRBV10-3,-,TGTGCCATCACCGGACAGGGAAATGGCTACACCTTC,CAITGQGNGYTF
-,11,TRBJ1-1,TRBV18,-,TGTGCCAGCTCACCCGATGCTGAAGCTTTCTTT,CASSPDAEAFF
-,16,TRBJ2-5,TRBV7-9,-,TGTGCCAGCAGCTTTGGGGCTACAGGATTTGGAGAGACCCAGTACTTC,CASSFGATGFGETQYF
TRBD1,15,TRBJ2-3,TRBV27,-,TGTGCCTGCAGGGGGTCATGGCTAGCAGGAGATACGCAGTATTTT,CACRGSWLAGDTQYF
TRBD1,15,TRBJ2-7,TRBV4-2,-,TGTGCCAGCAGCCAGTCGACAGGGGGCTACGACGAGCAGTACTTC,CASSQSTGGYDEQYF
-,13,TRBJ1-1,TRBV18,once,TGTGCCAGCTCAGAGGACAGACACACTGAAGCTTTCTTT,CASSEDRHTEAFF
-,14,TRBJ1-2,TRBV6-6,-,TGTGCCAGCAGCCTTGGGGGGGGCGGGTATGGCTACACCTTC,CASSLGGGGYGYTF
-,15,TRBJ2-3,TRBV27,-,TGTGCCAGCAGTTTCATTTACAGCAACACAGATACGCAGTATTTT,CASSFIYSNTDTQYF
-,15,TRBJ2-3,TRBV7-9,-,TGTGCCAGCAGCCCCCGCGAGCGGGGCACAGATACGCAGTATTTT,CASSPRERGTDTQYF
-,13,TRBJ2-5,TRBV7-9,-,TGTGCCAGCAGCTTGGACAGACAAGAGACCCAGTACTTC,CASSLDRQETQYF
-,13,TRBJ2-7,TRBV18,-,TGTGCCAGCTCACCTCCCCCAAACTACGAGCAGTACTTC,CASSPPPNYEQYF
-,15,TRBJ1-1,TRBV5-4,-,TGTGCCAGCAGCTTGGCCCCGGGTCCGAACACTGAAGCTTTCTTT,CASSLAPGPNTEAFF
TRBD2,14,TRBJ2-7,TRBV7-9,-,TGTGCCAGCAGCTTTAGCGGGGCCTCCTACGAGCAGTACTTC,CASSFSGASYEQYF
-,13,TRBJ2-7,TRBV5-6,-,TGTGCCAGCAGCTTAAGTGGTCACTACGAGCAGTACTTC,CASSLSGHYEQYF
-,16,TRBJ1-4,TRBV7-8,-,TGTGCCAGCAGCTTAGCGTTCGCAGGGAATAATGAAAAACTGTTTTTT,CASSLAFAGNNEKLFF
-,13,TRBJ1-1,TRBV29-1,-,TGCAGCGCACACGACACTCTGAACACTGAAGCTTTCTTT,CSAHDTLNTEAFF
-,12,TRBJ1-2,TRBV11-3,few,TGTGCCAGCAGGTTCCAGGAATCTGGCTACACCTTC,CASRFQESGYTF
TRBD1,15,TRBJ1-1,TRBV18,-,TGTGCCAGCTCACCCGCGACAGGGGTGAACACTGAAGCTTTCTTT,CASSPATGVNTEAFF
-,15,TRBJ2-7,TRBV25-1,few,TGTGCCAGCAGCTTATTACGGGCTTCCCCGGGAGAGCAGTACTTC,CASSLLRASPGEQYF
-,13,TRBJ2-5,TRBV5-1,-,TGCGCCAGCAGCTCAGGGGCGCAAGAGACCCAGTACTTC,CASSSGAQETQYF
TRBD2,15,TRBJ2-1,TRBV7-3,once,TGTGCCAGCAAAACGACGGGGGGGCCGAACAATGAGCAGTTCTTC,CASKTTGGPNNEQFF
-,11,TRBJ2-1,TRBV7-9,few,TGTGCCAGCAGCTTAGCGGATGAGCAGTTCTTC,CASSLADEQFF
-,14,TRBJ1-2,TRBV15,-,TGTGCCACCAGAAATACAGGAGCTAACTATGGCTACACCTTC,CATRNTGANYGYTF
-,13,TRBJ1-2,TRBV2,few,TGTGCCAGTTTCCGGGACTCTACGGCAGGCTACACCTTC,CASFRDSTAGYTF
-,15,TRBJ1-5,TRBV5-4,-,TGTGCCAGCAGCTTGGAGCCAGACGCGACATGGCCCCAGCATTTT,CASSLEPDATWPQHF
-,14,TRBJ2-5,TRBV27,-,TGTGCCAGCAGTCCTCAGGGAGAAGGAGAGACCCAGTACTTC,CASSPQGEGETQYF
-,13,TRBJ1-1,TRBV6-6,once,TGTGCCAGCATCCCGGCTAGAAGCACTGAAGCTTTCTTT,CASIPARSTEAFF
-,13,TRBJ1-2,TRBV18,-,TGTGCCAGCTCACCAACTGGACGGCATGGCTACACCTTC,CASSPTGRHGYTF
TRBD1,13,TRBJ1-1,TRBV5-4,-,TGTGCCAGCCTTGGACAGGGGAACACTGAAGCTTTCTTT,CASLGQGNTEAFF
TRBD1,15,TRBJ1-2,TRBV5-1,-,TGCGCCAGCAGCACTGGGGACAGGGAGACGAGCGGCTACACCTTC,CASSTGDRETSGYTF
TRBD1,15,TRBJ1-1,TRBV18,-,TGTGCCAGCTCACCCACAGGGGGCAGTAACACTGAAGCTTTCTTT,CASSPTGGSNTEAFF
TRBD1,13,TRBJ2-7,TRBV29-1,-,TGCAGCGTTGGACTCTCAGGGGGCTACGAGCAGTACTTC,CSVGLSGGYEQYF